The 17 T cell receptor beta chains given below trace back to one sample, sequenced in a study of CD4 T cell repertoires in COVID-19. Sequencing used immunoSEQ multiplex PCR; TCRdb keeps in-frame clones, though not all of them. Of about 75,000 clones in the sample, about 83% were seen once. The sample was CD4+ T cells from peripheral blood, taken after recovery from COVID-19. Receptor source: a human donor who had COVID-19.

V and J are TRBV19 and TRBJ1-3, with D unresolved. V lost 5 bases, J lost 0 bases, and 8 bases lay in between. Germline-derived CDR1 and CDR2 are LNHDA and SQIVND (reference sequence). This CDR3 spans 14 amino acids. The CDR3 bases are TGTGCCAGTAGTTTCGGCTCCTCTGGAAACACCATATATTTT. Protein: CASSFGSSGNTIYF.

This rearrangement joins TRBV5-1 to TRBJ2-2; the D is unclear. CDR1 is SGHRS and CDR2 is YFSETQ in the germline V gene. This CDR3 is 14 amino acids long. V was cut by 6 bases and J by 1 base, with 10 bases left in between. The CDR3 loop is CASKESENTGELFF. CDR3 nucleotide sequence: TGCGCCAGCAAGGAGTCAGAGAACACCGGGGAGCTGTTTTTT.

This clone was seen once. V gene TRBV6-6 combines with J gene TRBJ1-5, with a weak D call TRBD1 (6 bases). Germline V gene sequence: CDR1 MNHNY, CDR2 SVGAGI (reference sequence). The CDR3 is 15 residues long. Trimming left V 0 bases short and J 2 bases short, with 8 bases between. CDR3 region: CASSYSAGGNQPQHF. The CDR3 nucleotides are TGTGCCAGCAGTTACTCGGCAGGGGGCAATCAGCCCCAGCATTTT.

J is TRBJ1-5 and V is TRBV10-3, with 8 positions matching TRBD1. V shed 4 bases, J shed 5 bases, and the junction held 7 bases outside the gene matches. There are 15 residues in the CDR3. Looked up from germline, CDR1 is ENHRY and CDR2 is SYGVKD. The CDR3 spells CAISAGRGRDQPQHF. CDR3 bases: TGTGCCATCAGTGCCGGCAGGGGGCGAGATCAGCCCCAGCATTTT.

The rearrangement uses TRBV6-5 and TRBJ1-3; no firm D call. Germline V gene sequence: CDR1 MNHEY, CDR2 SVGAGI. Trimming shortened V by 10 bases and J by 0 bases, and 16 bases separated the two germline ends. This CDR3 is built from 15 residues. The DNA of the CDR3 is TGTGCCACCCGGCCGGGTTCAAGCTCTGGAAACACCATATATTTT. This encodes CATRPGSSSGNTIYF.

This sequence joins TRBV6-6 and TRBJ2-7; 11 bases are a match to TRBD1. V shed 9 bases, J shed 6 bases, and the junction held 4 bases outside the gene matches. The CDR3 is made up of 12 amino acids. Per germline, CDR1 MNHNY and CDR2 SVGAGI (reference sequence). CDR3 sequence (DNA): TGTGCCAGTGGACAGGGGGCAGGCGAGCAGTACTTC. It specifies CASGQGAGEQYF.

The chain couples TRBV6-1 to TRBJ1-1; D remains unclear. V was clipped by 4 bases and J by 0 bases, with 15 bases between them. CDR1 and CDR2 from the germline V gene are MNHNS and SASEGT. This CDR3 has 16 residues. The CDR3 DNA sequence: TGTGCCAGCAGTGCCCCCCTGCGGGTAGTGAACACTGAAGCTTTCTTT. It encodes CASSAPLRVVNTEAFF.

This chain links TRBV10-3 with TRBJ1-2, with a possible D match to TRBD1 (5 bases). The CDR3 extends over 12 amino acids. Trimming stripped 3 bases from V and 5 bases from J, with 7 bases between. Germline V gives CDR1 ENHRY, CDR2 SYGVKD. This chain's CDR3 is CAISDDRYGYTF. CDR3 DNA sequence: TGTGCCATCAGTGACGACAGATATGGCTACACCTTC.

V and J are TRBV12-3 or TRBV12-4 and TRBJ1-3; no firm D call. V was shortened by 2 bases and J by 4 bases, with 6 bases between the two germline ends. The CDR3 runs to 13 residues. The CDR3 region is CASSLSNGNTIYF. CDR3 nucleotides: TGTGCCAGCAGTTTATCAAACGGAAACACCATATATTTT.

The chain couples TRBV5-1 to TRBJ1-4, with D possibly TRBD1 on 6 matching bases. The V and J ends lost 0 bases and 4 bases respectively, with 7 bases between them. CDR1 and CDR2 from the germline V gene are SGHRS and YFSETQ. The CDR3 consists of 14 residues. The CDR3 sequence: CASSLGQDNEKLFF. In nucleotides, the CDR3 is TGCGCCAGCAGCTTGGGACAGGATAATGAAAAACTGTTTTTT.

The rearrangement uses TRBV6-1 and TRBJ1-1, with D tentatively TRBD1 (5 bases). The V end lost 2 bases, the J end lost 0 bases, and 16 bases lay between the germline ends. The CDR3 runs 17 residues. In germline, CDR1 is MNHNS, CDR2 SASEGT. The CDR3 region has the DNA TGTGCCAGCAGTGAAATCGGACACGGACTCATGAACACTGAAGCTTTCTTT. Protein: CASSEIGHGLMNTEAFF.

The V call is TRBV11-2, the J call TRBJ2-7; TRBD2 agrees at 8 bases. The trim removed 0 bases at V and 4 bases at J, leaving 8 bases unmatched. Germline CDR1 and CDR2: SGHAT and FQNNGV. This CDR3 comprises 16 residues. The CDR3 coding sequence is TGTGCCAGCAGCTTAGATCGAGCGGGAGCTGGATACGAGCAGTACTTC. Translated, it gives CASSLDRAGAGYEQYF.

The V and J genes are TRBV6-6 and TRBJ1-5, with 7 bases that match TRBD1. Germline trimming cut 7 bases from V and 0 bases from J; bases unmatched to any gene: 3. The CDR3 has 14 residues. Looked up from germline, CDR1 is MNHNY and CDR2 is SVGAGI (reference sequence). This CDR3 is CASKTGDSNQPQHF. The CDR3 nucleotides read TGTGCCAGCAAAACAGGGGATAGCAATCAGCCCCAGCATTTT.

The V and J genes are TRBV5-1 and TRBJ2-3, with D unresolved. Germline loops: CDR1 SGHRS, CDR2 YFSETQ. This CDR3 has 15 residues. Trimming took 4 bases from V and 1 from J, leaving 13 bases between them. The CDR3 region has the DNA TGCGCCAGCAGCCTCGCCATAGGACGCACAGATACGCAGTATTTT. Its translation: CASSLAIGRTDTQYF.

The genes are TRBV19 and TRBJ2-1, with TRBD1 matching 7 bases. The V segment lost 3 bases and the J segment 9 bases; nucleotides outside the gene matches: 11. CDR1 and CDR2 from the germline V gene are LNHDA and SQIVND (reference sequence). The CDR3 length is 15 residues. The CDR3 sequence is CASSIRTGASIEQFF. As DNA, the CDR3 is TGTGCCAGTAGTATCAGAACAGGGGCGAGCATTGAGCAGTTCTTC.

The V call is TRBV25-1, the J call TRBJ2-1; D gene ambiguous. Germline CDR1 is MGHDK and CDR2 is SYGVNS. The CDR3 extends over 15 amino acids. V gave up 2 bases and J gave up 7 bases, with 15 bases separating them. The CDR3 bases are TGTGCCAGCAGTGAAGCGGCACACTTTAGTAATGAGCAGTTCTTC. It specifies CASSEAAHFSNEQFF.

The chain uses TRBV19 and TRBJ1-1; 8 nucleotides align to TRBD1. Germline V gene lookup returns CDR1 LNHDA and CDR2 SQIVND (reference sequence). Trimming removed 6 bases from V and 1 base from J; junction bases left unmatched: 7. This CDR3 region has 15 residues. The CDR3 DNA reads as TGTGCCAGTAGGGACCCGGGACAGGAGAACACTGAAGCTTTCTTT. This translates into CASRDPGQENTEAFF. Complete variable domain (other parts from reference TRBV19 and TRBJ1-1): DGGITQSPKYLFRKEGQNVTLSCEQNLNHDAMYWYRQDPGQGLRLIYYSQIVNDFQKGDIAEGYSVSREKKESFPLTVTSAQKNPTAFYLCASRDPGQENTEAFFGQGTRLTVV.